The clone carrying this T cell receptor (beta chain) has only a few counts. These data originate in a study of blood T cells in healthy people across ages. Alongside a J-beta primer mix, a sample-barcoded 5' primer served in a second PCR lasting roughly 7 to 11 cycles. One entry per CDR3 protein results from TCRdb running MiXCR on the 5' RACE reads. This sample has about 1.6 million distinct CDR3 sequences; about 35% occur once, and the top ten carry over 9%. The V end was cut by 5 bases, the J end by 3 bases, with 14 bases between. The CDR3 totals 15 residues. From germline, CDR1 is SGHTA and CDR2 FQGNSA.

The sequence derives from a woman under 40 in good health. The source material was blood. The chain has TRBV7-2 and TRBJ2-4; D might be TRBD1 or TRBD2, each matching 5 bases. CDR3 sequence reads: CASSPERGVKNIQYF. The CDR3 coding sequence is TGTGCCAGCAGCCCCGAGCGAGGGGTCAAAAACATTCAGTACTTC.